The rows below give T cell receptor beta chains drawn from one sample of a study of regulatory T cells in long-lasting Graves disease. TCRdb recomputed calls from the multiplex PCR reads with MiXCR, one row per CDR3 protein. In the table there are hundreds of thousands of distinct CDR3 sequences, approximately 12% of which are singletons. This sample also appeared in a second study, on T cells in Graves' hyperthyroidism and ophthalmopathy.

The sequenced sample was peripheral blood mononuclear cells (PBMCs), obtained at new diagnosis, from a patient treated with antithyroid drugs. Receptors were obtained from a man younger than 40 with Graves disease. The CDR3 runs from the conserved cysteine through the conserved F or W. The D gene is left open where the match is weak. Size is omitted from some rows. Given values are once, few, many or a class for expanded clones.

cdr3_length	v_call	j_call	clone_size	d_call	cdr3_nt	cdr3_aa
15	TRBV12-5	TRBJ2-7	many	TRBD2	TGTGCTAGTGGCGGAGGGACTAGCGGGATCGACGAGCAGTACTTC	CASGGGTSGIDEQYF
10	TRBV29-1	TRBJ2-3	many	-	TGCAGCGTTGAATATCATACGCAGTATTTT	CSVEYHTQYF
14	TRBV20-1	TRBJ2-5	many	TRBD1	TGCAGTGCTAGCCCACGACAGGGGATTGTGACCCAGTACTTC	CSASPRQGIVTQYF
16	TRBV7-9	TRBJ2-7	-	TRBD1	TGTGCCAGCAGCTTTCCCCGGGACAGGGCTCTCAACGAGCAGTACTTC	CASSFPRDRALNEQYF
14	TRBV29-1	TRBJ2-3	-	-	TGCAGCGTTGGCGAGACTTCTAGCACAGATACGCAGTATTTT	CSVGETSSTDTQYF
17	TRBV24-1	TRBJ2-5	many	-	TGTGCCACCAGTGACTTACTGGCTCCGCAGGGGCAAGAGACCCAGTACTTC	CATSDLLAPQGQETQYF
12	TRBV11-1	TRBJ2-3	many	-	TGTGCCAGCAGCTCGCGACTAGATACGCAGTATTTT	CASSSRLDTQYF
15	TRBV10-1	TRBJ2-5	many	TRBD1	TGCGCCAGCAGTCCGGGACAGGGACGGGGAGAGACCCAGTACTTC	CASSPGQGRGETQYF
13	TRBV20-1	TRBJ2-5	many	TRBD2	TGCAGTGCTAGGACTAGCGGGGAAGAGACCCAGTACTTC	CSARTSGEETQYF
16	TRBV11-2	TRBJ2-7	few	TRBD1	TGTGCCAGCAGCCCACAATCAGGGGGCGGGTACTACGAGCAGTACTTC	CASSPQSGGGYYEQYF
14	TRBV10-3	TRBJ1-6	many	-	TGTGCCATCAGCGGGACCGGAGTGAATTCACCCCTCCACTTT	CAISGTGVNSPLHF
15	TRBV7-2	TRBJ2-7	many	-	TGTGCCAGCAGCTTAGAAGTCGGGAGCTCCTACGAGCAGTACTTC	CASSLEVGSSYEQYF
14	TRBV2	TRBJ2-1	many	-	TGTGCCAGCAGCCCCAGACACGGCTACAATGAGCAGTTCTTC	CASSPRHGYNEQFF
16	TRBV12-3/TRBV12-4	TRBJ2-5	many	TRBD2	TGTGCCAGCAGTTTAGTACTAGGACTAGCCCAAGAGACCCAGTACTTC	CASSLVLGLAQETQYF
14	TRBV27	TRBJ2-1	many	TRBD1	TGTGCCAGCAGTGTACGGACAGGGGCCAATGAGCAGTTCTTC	CASSVRTGANEQFF
17	TRBV19	TRBJ1-5	-	-	TGTGCCAGTAGTGTACGGCGTCTGGAGCGGGGAGATCAGCCCCAGCATTTT	CASSVRRLERGDQPQHF
11	TRBV5-1	TRBJ2-7	many	TRBD2	TGTGCCAGCAGCTTGGGGGGGGAGCAGTACTTC	CASSLGGEQYF
16	TRBV4-1	TRBJ2-2	-	-	TGTGCCAGCAGCCAAGAATGGGACTTGAACACCGGGGAGCTGTTTTTT	CASSQEWDLNTGELFF
15	TRBV12-3/TRBV12-4	TRBJ2-7	many	TRBD2	TGTGCCAGCAGTTTAGCGCGAGCGGGGGTGGACGAGCAGTACTTC	CASSLARAGVDEQYF
18	TRBV20-1	TRBJ2-1	many	-	TGCAGTGCTAGAGATAGGGGGGGACCCGGTTACCCTAGGGATGAGCAGTTCTTC	CSARDRGGPGYPRDEQFF
15	TRBV4-1	TRBJ2-3	-	TRBD2	TGCGCCAGCAGCCAAAGCGGGATAACGACAGATACGCAGTATTTT	CASSQSGITTDTQYF
14	TRBV15	TRBJ2-1	many	-	TGTGCCACCAAACCGGGACACGGGAACAATGAGCAGTTCTTC	CATKPGHGNNEQFF
17	TRBV2	TRBJ2-2	-	TRBD1	TGTGCCAGCAGTGTAAAACTAGGGGGCGCGAACACCGGGGAGCTGTTTTTT	CASSVKLGGANTGELFF
15	TRBV19	TRBJ2-1	few	-	TGTGCCAGTAGGCCCGGCCGTGCGAGGGGGAATGAGCAGTTCTTC	CASRPGRARGNEQFF
14	TRBV27	TRBJ1-1	many	TRBD1	TGTGCCAGCAGGAGTGAGGACAGGCGGCCTGAAGCTTTCTTT	CASRSEDRRPEAFF
13	TRBV30	TRBJ2-5	many	-	TGTGCCTGGTCCCCTCGCGGGAAAGAGACCCAGTACTTC	CAWSPRGKETQYF
13	TRBV6-1	TRBJ1-1	many	-	TGTGCCAGCAGCCGGGACGGGATTGCTGAAGCTTTCTTT	CASSRDGIAEAFF
14	TRBV12-3/TRBV12-4	TRBJ2-1	many	-	TGTGCCAGCAGTTTCTCAGCGGATGTCAATGAGCAGTTCTTC	CASSFSADVNEQFF
12	TRBV6-1	TRBJ1-1	few	-	TGTGCCAGCAGTGACAGGGGCGCTGAAGCTTTCTTT	CASSDRGAEAFF
16	TRBV28	TRBJ1-4	once	TRBD1	TGTGCCAGCAGGTATCCGGGACAGGGGGCTGGCGAAAAACTGTTTTTT	CASRYPGQGAGEKLFF
15	TRBV5-5	TRBJ2-1	-	-	TGTGCCAGCAGCTTGTTGGCGGGAACAAACAATGAGCAGTTCTTC	CASSLLAGTNNEQFF
11	TRBV25-1	TRBJ1-4	-	-	TGTGCCAGCAGTGGCGAAGAAAAACTGTTTTTT	CASSGEEKLFF
11	TRBV2	TRBJ2-1	many	-	TGTGCCAGCAGCCCACTCAATGAGCAGTTCTTC	CASSPLNEQFF
11	TRBV7-2	TRBJ1-5	-	-	TGTGCCAGCAGCTCCGGGCCGAGCCAGCATTTT	CASSSGPSQHF
15	TRBV2	TRBJ2-5	many	-	TGTGCCAGCATTCCAAACGGGGGTCTCCAAGAGACCCAGTACTTC	CASIPNGGLQETQYF
15	TRBV9	TRBJ1-4	-	-	TGTGCCAGCAGCGTAGGCAGCTCAACTAATGAAAAACTGTTTTTT	CASSVGSSTNEKLFF
14	TRBV15	TRBJ2-2	-	-	TGTGCCACCAGCAGAGGGACTGGAACCGGGGAGCTGTTTTTT	CATSRGTGTGELFF
12	TRBV2	TRBJ2-1	many	TRBD1	TGTGCCACCACAGGGGGGTACAATGAGCAGTTCTTC	CATTGGYNEQFF
14	TRBV27	TRBJ1-1	many	-	TGTGCCAGCAGCTCCTACAGCCTGAACACTGAAGCTTTCTTT	CASSSYSLNTEAFF
15	TRBV20-1	TRBJ2-7	many	TRBD1	TGCAGTGCTAGAGATGGGGGACAGGGGGGCTACGAGCAGTACTTC	CSARDGGQGGYEQYF
16	TRBV20-1	TRBJ2-2	many	TRBD1	TGCAGTGCTGACCAACCGGGACAGGGGGTCGTAGGGGAGCTGTTTTTT	CSADQPGQGVVGELFF
16	TRBV20-1	TRBJ1-3	once	-	TGCAGTGCTAGGACGGTCAGCGGAAGCTCTGGAAACACCGTATATTTT	CSARTVSGSSGNTVYF
14	TRBV12-3/TRBV12-4	TRBJ1-1	many	-	TGTGCCAGCAGTTTTATACAGCGAGACAGCGGGGCTTTCTTT	CASSFIQRDSGAFF
15	TRBV2	TRBJ1-1	many	-	TGTGCCAGCAGTGAGTCCAGGGGCAAGAACACTGAAGCTTTCTTT	CASSESRGKNTEAFF
10	TRBV2	TRBJ2-5	-	-	TGTGCCAGCAGTGATCTTCGGCTGTACTTC	CASSDLRLYF
16	TRBV15	TRBJ1-4	many	-	TGTGCCACCAGCAGAGATCGGAAACCGCTTAATGAAAAACTGTTTTTT	CATSRDRKPLNEKLFF
13	TRBV20-1	TRBJ1-5	many	-	TGCAGTGCTGCTAATGAAGGGGATCAGCCCCAGCATTTT	CSAANEGDQPQHF
14	TRBV24-1	TRBJ2-7	-	-	TGTGCCACCAGTGATCCAGACCGATCCTACGAGCAGTACTTC	CATSDPDRSYEQYF
16	TRBV14	TRBJ2-1	-	TRBD1	TGTGCCAGCAGCCAAGTAGGGACAGGGTTGGGGAATGAGCAGTTCTTC	CASSQVGTGLGNEQFF
13	TRBV2	TRBJ2-7	few	-	TGTGCCAGCTTAGGAGGCGGACTCTACGAGCAGTACTTC	CASLGGGLYEQYF